The source of this T cell receptor (beta chain) is a study of shared clonotypes between healthy human individuals. Study in general: Per-donor plates numbered three CD4 naive, three CD4 memory, two CD8 naive and one CD8 memory.

The naive CD8 subset, CD45RO-negative cells positively selected for CCR7, excluded terminally differentiated effector memory CD45RA+ cells. Methods used by the authors: There were no quality scores in the junction-only immunoSEQ sequences, so filtering differed. Assay: immunoSEQ multiplex PCR; the TCRdb copy retains only in-frame clones and omits some. V and J calls and clone size are those listed in that table; D and trimming were worked out from the DNA. The sample contains approximately 2,000,000 clones, approximately 92% of which appear only once. In the case of this clone: The antigen is not known.

CDR3 length: 14 residues. Germline loops: CDR1 MDHEN, CDR2 SYDVKM. J lost 3 bases, V lost 4 bases, and 4 bases had no gene match. Findings and limits, study-wide: Among the subsets, naive ones generally showed larger estimated richness than memory ones. For naive CD4 cells, roughly 4.6% of clonotypes were shared across a few donors.

The sequenced material came from naive CD8+ T cells from PBMCs. The receptor was derived from a man in his late teens or twenties in good health. Some clones in this sample may be carry-over from other donors' samples. The chain employs TRBV28 and TRBJ2-5; 8 positions match TRBD1. CDR3 protein: CASSSTGEEETQYF. As DNA, the CDR3 is TGTGCCAGCAGTTCGACAGGGGAAGAAGAGACCCAGTACTTC.